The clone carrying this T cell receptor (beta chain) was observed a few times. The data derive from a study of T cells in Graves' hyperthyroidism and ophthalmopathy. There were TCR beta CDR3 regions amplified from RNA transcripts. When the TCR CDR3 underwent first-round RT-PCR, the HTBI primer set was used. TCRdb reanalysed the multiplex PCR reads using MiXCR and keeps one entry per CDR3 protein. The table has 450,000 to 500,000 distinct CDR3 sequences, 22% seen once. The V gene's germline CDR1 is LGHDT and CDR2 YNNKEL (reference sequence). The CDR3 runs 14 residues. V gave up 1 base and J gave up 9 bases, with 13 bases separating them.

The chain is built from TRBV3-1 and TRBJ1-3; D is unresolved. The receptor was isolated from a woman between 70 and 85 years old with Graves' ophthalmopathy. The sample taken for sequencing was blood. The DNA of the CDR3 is TGTGCCAGCAGCCAAGGAGTGGGAGTGGGCACCATATATTTT. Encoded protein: CASSQGVGVGTIYF.